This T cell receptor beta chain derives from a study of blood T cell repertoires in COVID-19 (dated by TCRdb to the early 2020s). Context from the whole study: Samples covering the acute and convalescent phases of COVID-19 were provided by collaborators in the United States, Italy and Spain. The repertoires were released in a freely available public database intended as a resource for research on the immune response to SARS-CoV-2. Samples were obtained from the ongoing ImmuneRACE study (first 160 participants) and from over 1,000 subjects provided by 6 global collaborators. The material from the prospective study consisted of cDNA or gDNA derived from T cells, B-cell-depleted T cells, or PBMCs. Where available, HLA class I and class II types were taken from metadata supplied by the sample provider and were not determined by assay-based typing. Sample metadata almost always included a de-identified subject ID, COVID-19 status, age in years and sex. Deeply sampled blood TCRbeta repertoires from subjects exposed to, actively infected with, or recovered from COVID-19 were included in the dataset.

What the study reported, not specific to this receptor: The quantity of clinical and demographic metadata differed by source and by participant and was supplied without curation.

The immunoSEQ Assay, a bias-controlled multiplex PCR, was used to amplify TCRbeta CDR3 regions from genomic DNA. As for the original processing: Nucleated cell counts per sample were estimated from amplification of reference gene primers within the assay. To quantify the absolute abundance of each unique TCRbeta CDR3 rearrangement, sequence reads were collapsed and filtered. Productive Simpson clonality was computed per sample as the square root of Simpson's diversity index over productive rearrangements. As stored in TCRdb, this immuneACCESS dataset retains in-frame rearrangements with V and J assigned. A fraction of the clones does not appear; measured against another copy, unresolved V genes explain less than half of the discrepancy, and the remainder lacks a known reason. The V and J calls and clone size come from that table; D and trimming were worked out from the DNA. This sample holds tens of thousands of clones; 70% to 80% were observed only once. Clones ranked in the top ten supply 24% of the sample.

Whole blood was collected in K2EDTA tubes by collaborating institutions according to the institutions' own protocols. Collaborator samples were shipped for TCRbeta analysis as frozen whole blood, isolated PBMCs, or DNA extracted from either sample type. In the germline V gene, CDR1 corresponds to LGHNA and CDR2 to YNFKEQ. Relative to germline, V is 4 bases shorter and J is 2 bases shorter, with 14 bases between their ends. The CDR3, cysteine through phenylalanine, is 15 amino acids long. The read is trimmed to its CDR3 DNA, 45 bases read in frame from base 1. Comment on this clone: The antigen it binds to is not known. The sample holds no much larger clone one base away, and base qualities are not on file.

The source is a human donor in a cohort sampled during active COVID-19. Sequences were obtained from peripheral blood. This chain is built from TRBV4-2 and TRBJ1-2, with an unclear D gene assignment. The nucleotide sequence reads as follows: TGTGCCAGCAGCCCCAGTCGCCAGTTAAACTATGGCTACACCTTC. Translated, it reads CASSPSRQLNYGYTF.